The sequence of this T cell receptor (beta chain) was determined in a study of T cells expressing NK-cell markers. Across the whole study: Sorted CD3+CD56-NKG2C+, CD3+CD56+NKG2C+ and CD3+CD56+NKG2C- T cells supplied the TCR beta repertoires. The eight sequenced donors comprised seven who were HCMV-seropositive and one who was seronegative.

On this clonotype itself: Its specificity is unknown.

Germline values: CDR1 LGHNA, CDR2 YSLEER. The CDR3 contains 17 residues. Study outcomes and limitations: More than 5 donors showed dominant NKG2C+ clonotypes comprising roughly 1.0-7.5% of their CD8+ T cells. Expanded NKG2C+ T cell clones were not confirmed as HCMV-specific.

Reanalyzing the 5' RACE reads, TCRdb keeps one entry per CDR3 protein, without DNA. The sample is made up of about 300,000 distinct CDR3 sequences, and the top ten hold roughly 4.2% of it. This sequence was found in a woman between 18 and 69 years old in good health. Input material: blood T cells: a sorted CD56 or NKG2C T cell subset, CD4+ or CD8+ T cells, or bulk PBMC T cells (not recorded which). The rearrangement joins TRBV4-3 to TRBJ2-5; TCRdb gives TRBD2 as the D gene, but with no DNA this cannot be confirmed. CDR3 loop: CASSQAYVAGEAETQYF.